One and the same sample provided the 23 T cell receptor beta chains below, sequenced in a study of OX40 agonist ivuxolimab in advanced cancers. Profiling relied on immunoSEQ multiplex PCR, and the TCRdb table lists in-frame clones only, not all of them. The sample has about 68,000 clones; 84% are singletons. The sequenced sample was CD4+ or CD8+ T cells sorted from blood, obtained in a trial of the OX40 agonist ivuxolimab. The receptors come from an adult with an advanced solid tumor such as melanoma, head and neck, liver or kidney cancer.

The CDR3 nucleotides are TGTGCCAGTAGTCCCCGACTAGCGGGAGGGCCTGAGCAGTTCTTC. Encoded protein: CASSPRLAGGPEQFF. V is TRBV19 and J is TRBJ2-1, with TRBD2 identical over 14 bases. Germline CDR1 LNHDA, CDR2 SQIVND (reference sequence). J lost 9 bases, V lost 5 bases, and 6 bases had no gene match. The CDR3 consists of 15 residues.

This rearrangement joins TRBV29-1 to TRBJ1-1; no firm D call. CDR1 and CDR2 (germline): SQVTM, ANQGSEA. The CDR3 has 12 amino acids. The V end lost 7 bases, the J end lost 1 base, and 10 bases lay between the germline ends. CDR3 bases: TGCAGCGGGGAGGGATGGAACACTGAAGCTTTCTTT. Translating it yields CSGEGWNTEAFF.

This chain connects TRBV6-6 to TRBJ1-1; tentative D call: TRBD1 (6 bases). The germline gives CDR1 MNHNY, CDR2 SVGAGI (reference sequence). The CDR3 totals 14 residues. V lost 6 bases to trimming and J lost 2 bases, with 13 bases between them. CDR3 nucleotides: TGTGCCAGCAGGGAATGGGACACTAACACTGAAGCTTTCTTT. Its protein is CASREWDTNTEAFF.

The CDR3 spells CASTTDRVGNTIYF. CDR3 DNA sequence: TGTGCCAGTACCACGGACAGGGTTGGAAACACCATATATTTT. The chain carries TRBV19 and TRBJ1-3; 8 nucleotides match TRBD1. The germline CDR1 and CDR2 sequences are LNHDA and SQIVND (reference sequence). J was trimmed by 3 bases and V by 7 bases; bases with no gene match: 5. The CDR3 runs 14 residues.

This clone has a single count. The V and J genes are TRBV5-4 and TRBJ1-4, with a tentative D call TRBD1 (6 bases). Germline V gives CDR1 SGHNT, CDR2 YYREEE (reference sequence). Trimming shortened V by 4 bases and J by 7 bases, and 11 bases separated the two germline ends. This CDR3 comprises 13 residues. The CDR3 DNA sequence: TGTGCCAGCAGCCAAGGGGGTGTTGAAAAACTGTTTTTT. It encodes CASSQGGVEKLFF.

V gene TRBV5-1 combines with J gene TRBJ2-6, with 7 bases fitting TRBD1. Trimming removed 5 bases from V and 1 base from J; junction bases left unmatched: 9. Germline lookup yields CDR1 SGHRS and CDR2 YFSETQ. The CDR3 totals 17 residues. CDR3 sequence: CASRAQGVGSGANVLTF. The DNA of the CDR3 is TGCGCCAGCAGGGCCCAGGGGGTAGGATCTGGGGCCAACGTCCTGACTTTC.

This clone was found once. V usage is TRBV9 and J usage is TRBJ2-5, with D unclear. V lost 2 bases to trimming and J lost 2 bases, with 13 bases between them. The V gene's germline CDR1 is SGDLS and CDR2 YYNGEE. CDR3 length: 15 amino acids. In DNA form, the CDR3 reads TGTGCCAGCAGCGTGGGGTCAGAGCTACAAGAGACCCAGTACTTC. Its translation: CASSVGSELQETQYF.

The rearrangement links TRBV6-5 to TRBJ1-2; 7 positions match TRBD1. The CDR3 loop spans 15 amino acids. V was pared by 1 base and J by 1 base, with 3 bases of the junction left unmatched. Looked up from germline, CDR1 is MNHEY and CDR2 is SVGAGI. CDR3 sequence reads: CASSYLAGGNYGYTF. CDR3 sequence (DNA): TGTGCCAGCAGTTACTTGGCAGGGGGTAACTATGGCTACACCTTC.

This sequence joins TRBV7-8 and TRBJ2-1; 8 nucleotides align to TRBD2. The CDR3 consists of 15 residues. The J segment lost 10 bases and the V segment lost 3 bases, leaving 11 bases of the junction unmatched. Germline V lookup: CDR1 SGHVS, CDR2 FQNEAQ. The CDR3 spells CASSLGTGGPREQFF. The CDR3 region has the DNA TGTGCCAGCAGCTTGGGCACGGGAGGGCCAAGGGAGCAGTTCTTC.

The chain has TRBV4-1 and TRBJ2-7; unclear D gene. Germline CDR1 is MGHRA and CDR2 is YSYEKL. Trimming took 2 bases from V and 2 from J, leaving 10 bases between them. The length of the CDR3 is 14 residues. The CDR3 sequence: CASSQILDPYEQYF. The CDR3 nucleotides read TGCGCCAGCAGCCAAATTTTGGACCCCTACGAGCAGTACTTC.

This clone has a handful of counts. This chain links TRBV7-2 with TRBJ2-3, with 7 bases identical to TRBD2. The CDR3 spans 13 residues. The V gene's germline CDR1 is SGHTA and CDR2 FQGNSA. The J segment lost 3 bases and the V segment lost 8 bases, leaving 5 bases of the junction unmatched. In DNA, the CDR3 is TGTGCCAGCGGACTAGGAGTAACAGATACGCAGTATTTT. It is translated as CASGLGVTDTQYF.

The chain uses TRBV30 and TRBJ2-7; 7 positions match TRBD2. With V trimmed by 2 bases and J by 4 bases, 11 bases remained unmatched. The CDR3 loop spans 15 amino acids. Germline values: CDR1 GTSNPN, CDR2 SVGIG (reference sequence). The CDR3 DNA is TGTGCCTGGAGTCCCGTACGGGGGGTAAGGTACGAGCAGTACTTC. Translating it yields CAWSPVRGVRYEQYF.

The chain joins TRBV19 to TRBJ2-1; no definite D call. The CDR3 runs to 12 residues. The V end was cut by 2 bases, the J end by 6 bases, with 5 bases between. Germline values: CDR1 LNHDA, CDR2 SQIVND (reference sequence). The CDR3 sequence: CASSIISNEQFF. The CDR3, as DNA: TGTGCCAGTAGTATAATCAGCAATGAGCAGTTCTTC.

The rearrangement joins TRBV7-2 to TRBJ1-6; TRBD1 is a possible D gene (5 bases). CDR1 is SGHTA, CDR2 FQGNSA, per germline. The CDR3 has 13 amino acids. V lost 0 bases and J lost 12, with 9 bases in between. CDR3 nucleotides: TGTGCCAGCAGCTTAGCGGGGGAGGGACCCCTCCACTTT. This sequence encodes CASSLAGEGPLHF.

CDR3 coding DNA: TGTGCCAGCAGCTCCAGGGACTCCGGGGGTGAGCAGTTCTTC. Translating gives CASSSRDSGGEQFF. The chain carries TRBV7-8 and TRBJ2-1, with a tentative D call TRBD2 (6 bases). The CDR3 is made up of 14 amino acids. Germline lookup yields CDR1 SGHVS and CDR2 FQNEAQ. Trimming pared 4 bases from V and 9 bases from J, leaving 16 bases between.

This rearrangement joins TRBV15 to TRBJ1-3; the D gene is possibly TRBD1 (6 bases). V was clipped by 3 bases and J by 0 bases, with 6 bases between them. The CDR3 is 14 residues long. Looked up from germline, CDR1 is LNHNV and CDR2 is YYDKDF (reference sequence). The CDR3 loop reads CATSRDSSGNTIYF. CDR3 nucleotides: TGTGCCACCAGCAGGGACAGCTCTGGAAACACCATATATTTT.

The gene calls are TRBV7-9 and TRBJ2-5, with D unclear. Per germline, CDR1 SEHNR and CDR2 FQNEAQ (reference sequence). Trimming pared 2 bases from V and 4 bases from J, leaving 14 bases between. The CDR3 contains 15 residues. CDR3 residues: CASSLSGRYGETQYF. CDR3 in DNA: TGTGCCAGCAGCTTATCTGGCCGGTACGGAGAGACCCAGTACTTC.

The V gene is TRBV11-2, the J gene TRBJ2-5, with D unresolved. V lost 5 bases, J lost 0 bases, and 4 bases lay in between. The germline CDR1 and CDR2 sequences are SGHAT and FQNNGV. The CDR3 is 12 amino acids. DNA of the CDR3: TGTGCCAGCAGCGTTAACCAAGAGACCCAGTACTTC. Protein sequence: CASSVNQETQYF. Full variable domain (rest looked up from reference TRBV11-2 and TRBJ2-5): EAGVAQSPRYKIIEKRQSVAFWCNPISGHATLYWYQQILGQGPKLLIQFQNNGVVDDSQLPKDRFSAERLKGVDSTLKIQPAKLEDSAVYLCASSVNQETQYFGPGTRLLVL.

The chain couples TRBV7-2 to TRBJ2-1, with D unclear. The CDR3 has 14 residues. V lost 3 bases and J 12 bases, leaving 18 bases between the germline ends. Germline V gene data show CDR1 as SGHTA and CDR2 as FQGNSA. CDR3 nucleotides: TGTGCCAGCAGCTTCGGCCGTGGGCCCTCCGGGCAGTTCTTC. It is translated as CASSFGRGPSGQFF.

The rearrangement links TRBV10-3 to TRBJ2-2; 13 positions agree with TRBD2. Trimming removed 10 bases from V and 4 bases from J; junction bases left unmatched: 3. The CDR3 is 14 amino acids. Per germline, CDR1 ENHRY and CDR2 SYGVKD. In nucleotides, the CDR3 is TGTGCCACCCGGACTAGCGGGAGCACCGGGGAGCTGTTTTTT. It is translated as CATRTSGSTGELFF.

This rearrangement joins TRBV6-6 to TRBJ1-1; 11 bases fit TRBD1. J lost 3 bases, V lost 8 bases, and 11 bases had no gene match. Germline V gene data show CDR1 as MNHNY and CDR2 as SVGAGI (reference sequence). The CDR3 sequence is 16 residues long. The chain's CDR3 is CASHFGQGAKYTEAFF. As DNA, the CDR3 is TGTGCCAGCCATTTTGGACAGGGGGCCAAATACACTGAAGCTTTCTTT.

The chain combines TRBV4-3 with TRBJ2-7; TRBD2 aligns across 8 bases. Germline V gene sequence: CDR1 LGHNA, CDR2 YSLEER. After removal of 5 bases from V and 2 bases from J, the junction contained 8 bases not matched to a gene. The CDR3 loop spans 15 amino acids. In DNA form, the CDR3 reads TGCGCCAGCAGCGCCGGGGGGGCGGAAGCCTACGAGCAGTACTTC. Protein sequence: CASSAGGAEAYEQYF.

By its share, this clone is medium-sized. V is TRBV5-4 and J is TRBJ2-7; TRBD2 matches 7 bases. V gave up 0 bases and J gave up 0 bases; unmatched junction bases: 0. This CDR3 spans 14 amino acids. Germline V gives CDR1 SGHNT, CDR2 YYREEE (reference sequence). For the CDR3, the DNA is TGTGCCAGCAGCTTGGAGCGGGGCTCCTACGAGCAGTACTTC. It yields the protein CASSLERGSYEQYF.